Each of the 8 T cell receptor beta chains below was sequenced from the same sample in a study of blood T cell repertoires in COVID-19. Sequencing used immunoSEQ multiplex PCR; TCRdb keeps in-frame clones, though not all of them. The sample gives fewer than 150,000 clones, 90% of which show up once; 3.8% is in the top ten. The source material was peripheral blood. These receptor sequences come from a woman in her sixties with COVID-19, enrolled during active disease.

This clone was observed a few times. The chain uses TRBV6-2 or TRBV6-3 and TRBJ1-5, with D maybe TRBD1 (6 bases). The CDR3 consists of 15 residues. Trimming pared 5 bases from V and 3 bases from J, leaving 14 bases between. CDR1 is MNHEY and CDR2 is SVGEGT in the germline V gene. DNA of the CDR3: TGTGCCAGCAGTCAGGGGTTAGGACACAATCAGCCCCAGCATTTT. Translation gives CASSQGLGHNQPQHF.

V and J are TRBV27 and TRBJ1-5; TRBD1 aligns across 8 bases. The V gene's germline CDR1 is MNHEY and CDR2 SMNVEV (reference sequence). CDR3 length equals 14 residues. V shed 2 bases, J shed 7 bases, and the junction held 4 bases outside the gene matches. CDR3 in DNA: TGTGCCAGCAGTTTAGGACAGGGAGGACAGCCCCAGCATTTT. As protein: CASSLGQGGQPQHF.

V is TRBV3-1 (or the pseudogene TRBV3-2) and J is TRBJ1-3; unclear D gene. Germline V gene lookup returns CDR1 LGHDT and CDR2 YNNKEL (reference sequence). The CDR3 spans 15 residues. The germline V and J ends were trimmed by 4 bases and 0 bases, with 10 bases remaining between them. DNA for the CDR3: TGTGCCAGCAGCCCCCCCAGGCTCTCTGGAAACACCATATATTTT. Translation: CASSPPRLSGNTIYF.

The rearrangement uses TRBV5-1 and TRBJ2-7; 12 bases match TRBD2. CDR1 is SGHRS and CDR2 is YFSETQ in the germline V gene. V gave up 4 bases and J gave up 2 bases; unmatched junction bases: 10. The CDR3 spans 17 residues. Here the CDR3 reads CASSPRTSGTTTYEQYF. The CDR3 region has the DNA TGCGCCAGCAGCCCGAGGACTAGCGGGACAACAACCTACGAGCAGTACTTC.

V gene TRBV2 combines with J gene TRBJ1-5, with D perhaps matching TRBD1 (5 bases). This CDR3 is 12 amino acids long. Trimming took 6 bases from V and 6 from J, leaving 9 bases between them. CDR1 is SNHLY and CDR2 is FYNNEI in the germline V gene. CDR3 nucleotide sequence: TGTGCCAGCAGGACGACAGCTCAGCCCCAGCATTTT. Its protein product is CASRTTAQPQHF. The entire variable domain, with the rest obtained from reference TRBV2 and TRBJ1-5, is as follows: EPEVTQTPSHQVTQMGQEVILRCVPISNHLYFYWYRQILGQKVEFLVSFYNNEISEKSEIFDDQFSVERPDGSNFTLKIRSTKLEDSAMYFCASRTTAQPQHFGDGTRLSIL.

This clone showed up just once. The chain uses TRBV19 and TRBJ1-2; 10 bases match TRBD1. Germline assignment: CDR1 LNHDA and CDR2 SQIVND (reference sequence). The CDR3 is 15 residues long. Trimming cost V 6 bases and J 4 bases; bases outside gene matches: 8. The CDR3 DNA reads TGTGCCAGTAGCACTACCGGGACAGGGGCCTATGGCTACACCTTC. Amino acids: CASSTTGTGAYGYTF. Combining the CDR3 with reference TRBV19 and TRBJ1-2 gives the whole variable domain DGGITQSPKYLFRKEGQNVTLSCEQNLNHDAMYWYRQDPGQGLRLIYYSQIVNDFQKGDIAEGYSVSREKKESFPLTVTSAQKNPTAFYLCASSTTGTGAYGYTFGSGTRLTVV.

The gene calls are TRBV7-9 and TRBJ2-5, with 9 bases aligning to TRBD1. The CDR3 is 15 amino acids. CDR1 and CDR2 from the germline V gene are SEHNR and FQNEAQ (reference sequence). V lost 1 base to trimming and J lost 4 bases; unmatched junction nucleotides: 4. CDR3 residues: CASSLEGQGRETQYF. The CDR3 nucleotides read TGTGCCAGCAGCTTAGAAGGACAGGGGAGAGAGACCCAGTACTTC.

This rearrangement joins TRBV9 to TRBJ1-1; D is undetermined. The CDR3 covers 15 residues. V gave up 0 bases and J gave up 1 base, with 10 bases separating them. Per germline, CDR1 SGDLS and CDR2 YYNGEE. CDR3 sequence reads: CASSVAPTSNTEAFF. For the CDR3, the DNA is TGTGCCAGCAGCGTAGCTCCCACATCGAACACTGAAGCTTTCTTT.